Reported below is one T cell receptor (beta chain). The antigen remains unidentified. Only in-frame clones appear in the TCRdb table, and some are missing; sequencing was by immunoSEQ multiplex PCR. The sample includes about 990,000 clones, more than 75% of them seen just once. This record belongs to a study of shared clonotypes between healthy human individuals. Study information: A couple of women and a few men aged 18 to 49 made up the donors. Study-level points and caveats: Naive subsets typically showed greater estimated richness than memory subsets. About 5% was the fraction of naive CD4 clonotypes found shared across several donors. Generation probabilities were higher for clonotypes shared across all four sorted-subset donors than for unshared ones.

CDR3 length: 17 residues. Germline V gives CDR1 LGHNA, CDR2 YNFKEQ. The V and J ends lost 0 bases and 3 bases respectively, with 14 bases between them. The TCR comes from a man between 18 and 29 years old in good health. Some clones in this sample may be carry-over from other donors' samples. The V call is TRBV4-2, the J call TRBJ1-4; no reliable D call. The specimen sequenced was memory CD4+ T cells from PBMCs. Documented subset: CD45RA-negative fraction. This CDR3 reads CASSQDPGRRANEKLFF. The CDR3 DNA reads as TGTGCCAGCAGCCAAGATCCGGGGAGGCGAGCTAATGAAAAACTGTTTTTT.